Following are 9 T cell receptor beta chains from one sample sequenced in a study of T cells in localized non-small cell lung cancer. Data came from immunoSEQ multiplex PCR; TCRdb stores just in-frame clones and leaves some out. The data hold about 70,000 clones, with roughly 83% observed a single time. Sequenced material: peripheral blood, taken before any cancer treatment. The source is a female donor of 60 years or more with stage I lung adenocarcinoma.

This CDR3 reads CASSPGGAGANVLTF. For the CDR3, the DNA is TGTGCCAGCAGTCCAGGGGGCGCTGGGGCCAACGTCCTGACTTTC. The chain is built from TRBV28 and TRBJ2-6; 8 bases agree with TRBD1. Germline CDR1 is MDHEN and CDR2 is SYDVKM. With V trimmed by 5 bases and J by 2 bases, 2 bases remained unmatched. The CDR3 has 15 amino acids. The entire variable domain, with the rest obtained from reference TRBV28 and TRBJ2-6, is as follows: DVKVTQSSRYLVKRTGEKVFLECVQDMDHENMFWYRQDPGLGLRLIYFSYDVKMKEKGDIPEGYSVSREKKERFSLILESASTNQTSMYLCASSPGGAGANVLTFGAGSRLTVL.

In DNA form, the CDR3 reads TGTGCCAGCAGCCGATGGGGGGCGCAGGTCTATGGCTACACCTTC. Residues: CASSRWGAQVYGYTF. The chain is built from TRBV6-5 and TRBJ1-2; perhaps TRBD1 as D (6 bases). The CDR3 runs to 15 residues. Germline loops: CDR1 MNHEY, CDR2 SVGAGI. Trimming removed 6 bases from V and 4 bases from J, with 18 bases in between.

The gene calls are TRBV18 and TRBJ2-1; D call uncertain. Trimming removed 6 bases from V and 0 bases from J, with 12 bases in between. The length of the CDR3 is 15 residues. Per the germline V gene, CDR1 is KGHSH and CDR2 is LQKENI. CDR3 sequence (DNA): TGTGCCAGCTCGCCTCAGGCGAGCTCCTACAATGAGCAGTTCTTC. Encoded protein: CASSPQASSYNEQFF.

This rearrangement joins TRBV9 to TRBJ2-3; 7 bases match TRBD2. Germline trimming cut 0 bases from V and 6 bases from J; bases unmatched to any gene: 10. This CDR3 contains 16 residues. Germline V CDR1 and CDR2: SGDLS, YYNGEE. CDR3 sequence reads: CASSVGPAGTSDTQYF. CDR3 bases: TGTGCCAGCAGCGTAGGACCAGCGGGAACGTCTGATACGCAGTATTTT. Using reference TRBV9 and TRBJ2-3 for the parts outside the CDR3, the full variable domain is DSGVTQTPKHLITATGQRVTLRCSPRSGDLSVYWYQQSLDQGLQFLIQYYNGEERAKGNILERFSAQQFPDLHSELNLSSLELGDSALYFCASSVGPAGTSDTQYFGPGTRLTVL.

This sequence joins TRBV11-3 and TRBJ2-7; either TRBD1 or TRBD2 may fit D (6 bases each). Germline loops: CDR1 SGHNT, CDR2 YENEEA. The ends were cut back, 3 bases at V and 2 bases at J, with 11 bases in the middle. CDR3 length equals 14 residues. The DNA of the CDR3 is TGTGCCAGCAGCTTTATTAGGGGGGCCTACGAGCAGTACTTC. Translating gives CASSFIRGAYEQYF.

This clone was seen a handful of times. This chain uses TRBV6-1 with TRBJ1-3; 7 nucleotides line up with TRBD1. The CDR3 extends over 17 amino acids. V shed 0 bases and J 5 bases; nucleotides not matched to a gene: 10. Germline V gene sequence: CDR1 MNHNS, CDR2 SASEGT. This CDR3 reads CASSEARGGRRRNTIYF. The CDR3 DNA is TGTGCCAGCAGTGAAGCGAGAGGGGGCAGGCGAAGAAACACCATATATTTT.

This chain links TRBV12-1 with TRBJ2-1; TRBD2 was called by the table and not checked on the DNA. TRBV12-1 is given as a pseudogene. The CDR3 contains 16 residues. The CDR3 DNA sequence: TGTGCCAGCAGCTTTCAGGCGGGAGGGCCTTACAATGAGCAGTTCTTC. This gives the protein CASSFQAGGPYNEQFF.

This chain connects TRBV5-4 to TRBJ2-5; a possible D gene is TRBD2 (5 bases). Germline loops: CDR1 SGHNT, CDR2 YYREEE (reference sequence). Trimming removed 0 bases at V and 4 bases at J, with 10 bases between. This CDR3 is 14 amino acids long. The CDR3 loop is CASSLDKGGETQYF. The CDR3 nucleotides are TGTGCCAGCAGCTTGGACAAAGGAGGAGAGACCCAGTACTTC.

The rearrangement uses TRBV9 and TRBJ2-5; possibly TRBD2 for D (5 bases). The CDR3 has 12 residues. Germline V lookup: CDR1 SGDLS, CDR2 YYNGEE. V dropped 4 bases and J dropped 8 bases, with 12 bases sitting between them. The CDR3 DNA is TGTGCCAGCAGCCTGCCGGGAACAACCCAGTACTTC. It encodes CASSLPGTTQYF.